Included here is one T cell receptor (beta chain) sequence, with context. The data were produced by immunoSEQ multiplex PCR, yet TCRdb's version contains in-frame clones alone and is incomplete. The sample lists 200,000 to 300,000 clones, around 89% seen once, with roughly 3.6% in the top ten. This sample is drawn from a study of blood T cell repertoires in COVID-19. Study overall: In each case, the material was cDNA or gDNA derived from T cells, B-cell-depleted T cells, or PBMCs.

CDR1 SGHVS and CDR2 FNYEAQ come from the germline V gene. The CDR3 is 16 residues long. J gave up 3 bases and V 1 base, and 5 bases lay outside the gene matches. The TCR was taken from a woman between 40 and 55 years old with acute or convalescent COVID-19. This chain connects TRBV7-6 to TRBJ2-3; TRBD2 aligns across 9 bases. Sequenced input: peripheral blood. CDR3 sequence reads: CASSLVASGMTDTQYF. CDR3 DNA sequence: TGTGCCAGCAGCTTAGTCGCTAGCGGGATGACAGATACGCAGTATTTT.